This passage covers 26 T cell receptor beta chains from one sample sequenced in a study of naive and memory T cell subsets. Study outcomes and limitations: Naive repertoires, especially CD8, held a few larger clonotypes, possibly memory cells re-expressing CD45RA.

These receptors' targets are unknown. An equimolar mix of two oligonucleotides served as the beta constant-region primer for TRBC1 and TRBC2. The ligated cDNA underwent four PCR rounds using SP2 and nested alpha and beta constant-region primers. TCRdb recomputed calls from the UMI-ligation and nested PCR reads with MiXCR, one row per CDR3 protein. In the table there are approximately 90,000 distinct CDR3 sequences, about 11% of which are singletons. Material: naive CD4+ T cells from blood. These receptors all come from a human donor in good health.

This rearrangement joins TRBV4-3 to TRBJ1-1, with D possibly TRBD1 on 6 matching bases. Deletions cut 1 base from V and 5 bases from J, with 11 bases between. Germline V lookup: CDR1 LGHNA, CDR2 YSLEER. The CDR3 loop spans 14 amino acids. CDR3 sequence: CASSQGTGRTEAFF. CDR3 nucleotide sequence: TGCGCCAGCAGCCAAGGCACAGGGCGGACTGAAGCTTTCTTT.

The chain recombines TRBV20-1 with TRBJ1-1; D uncertain. Germline-derived CDR1 and CDR2 are DFQATT and SNEGSKA (reference sequence). This CDR3 contains 13 residues. Trimming took off 3 bases at V and 1 base at J, with 9 bases between the two ends. CDR3 loop: CSASRRGNTEAFF. Here the CDR3 DNA reads TGCAGTGCTAGTCGTCGGGGGAACACTGAAGCTTTCTTT.

This clonotype was seen a handful of times. The CDR3 does not end in the conserved phenylalanine or tryptophan, so this is likely a read error. Because the CDR3's place on the DNA is in doubt, the DNA is left out and the CDR3 is given as listed by TCRdb. The J gene is TRBJ1-2, the V gene TRBV2. CDR1 is SNHLY, CDR2 FYNNEI, per germline. Ends included, the CDR3 has 12 residues. CDR3 in amino acids: CASSSEGPRRSS.

A few counts support this clonotype. The chain uses TRBV7-9 and TRBJ1-1, with D unclear. Germline loops: CDR1 SEHNR, CDR2 FQNEAQ (reference sequence). The V and J ends lost 8 bases and 1 base respectively, with 5 bases between them. The CDR3 spans 11 residues. CDR3 sequence: CASGPNTEAFF. CDR3 nucleotides: TGTGCCAGCGGCCCGAACACTGAAGCTTTCTTT.

The table lists this clonotype with a few counts. The chain recombines TRBV11-2 with TRBJ1-6; D gene uncertain. The CDR3 covers 12 residues. V lost 2 bases, J lost 9 bases, and 5 bases lay in between. Germline-derived CDR1 and CDR2 are SGHAT and FQNNGV. CDR3 sequence reads: CASSLRGSPLHF. CDR3 nucleotide sequence: TGTGCCAGCAGCTTACGAGGTTCACCCCTCCACTTT. Based on the CDR3 plus reference TRBV11-2 and TRBJ1-6, the full variable domain is EAGVAQSPRYKIIEKRQSVAFWCNPISGHATLYWYQQILGQGPKLLIQFQNNGVVDDSQLPKDRFSAERLKGVDSTLKIQPAKLEDSAVYLCASSLRGSPLHFGNGTRLTVT.

In this sample, this clonotype turned up many times. The gene calls are TRBV6-5 and TRBJ1-1; the D gene is possibly TRBD1 (5 bases). This CDR3 region has 13 residues. Germline CDR1 and CDR2: MNHEY and SVGAGI. Trimming pared 6 bases from V and 1 base from J, leaving 9 bases between. The CDR3 protein is CASSPRANTEAFF. The CDR3 coding sequence is TGTGCCAGCAGCCCCAGGGCGAACACTGAAGCTTTCTTT.

This clonotype has a count of ten or more. The chain has TRBV7-2 and TRBJ2-1; the D is unclear. Between the trimmed V and J ends, which lost 2 bases and 5 bases, there was a span of 7 bases. The CDR3 length is 13 residues. Germline CDR1 is SGHTA and CDR2 is FQGNSA. CDR3 in amino acids: CASSLWQNNEQFF. The DNA for the CDR3 is TGTGCCAGCAGCTTATGGCAGAACAATGAGCAGTTCTTC.

The gene calls are TRBV28 and TRBJ1-1, with D tentatively TRBD1 (6 bases). CDR1 MDHEN and CDR2 SYDVKM come from the germline V gene. V lost 6 bases to trimming and J lost 10 bases, with 24 bases between them. The CDR3 spans 15 residues. CDR3 in DNA: TGTGCCAGCAGATATTCAGGACAGTCCGGTCGAGGAGCTTTCTTT. Encoded protein: CASRYSGQSGRGAFF.

This clonotype was observed many times. The chain employs TRBV6-6 and TRBJ1-1; a possible D gene is TRBD1 (6 bases). The CDR3 length is 16 residues. The V and J ends lost 2 bases and 7 bases respectively, with 20 bases between them. Germline values: CDR1 MNHNY, CDR2 SVGAGI (reference sequence). The CDR3 nucleotides read TGTGCCAGCAGTTACCCAACAGGACAGAGAACAAGTGAAGCTTTCTTT. This sequence encodes CASSYPTGQRTSEAFF.

This clonotype was counted only a few times. This chain links TRBV18 with TRBJ2-2; 8 bases map to TRBD1. J gave up 1 base and V 6 bases, and 4 bases lay outside the gene matches. Germline V CDR1 and CDR2: KGHSH, LQKENI. The length of the CDR3 is 15 residues. CDR3 nucleotides: TGTGCCAGCTCTCCAGGACAGGGGAACACCGGGGAGCTGTTTTTT. Its translation: CASSPGQGNTGELFF.

The table lists this clonotype with many counts. V usage is TRBV19 and J usage is TRBJ1-2; possible D gene TRBD1, 5 bases. Looked up from germline, CDR1 is LNHDA and CDR2 is SQIVND (reference sequence). The CDR3 covers 11 residues. Trimming left V 7 bases short and J 4 bases short, with 7 bases between. The CDR3 loop reads CASKQGYGYTF. CDR3 bases: TGTGCCAGTAAGCAGGGCTATGGCTACACCTTC.

This chain joins TRBV28 and TRBJ2-1, with 9 bases fitting TRBD2. This CDR3 comprises 15 residues. CDR1 is MDHEN and CDR2 is SYDVKM in the germline V gene. The V and J ends lost 2 bases and 9 bases, in that order; junction bases with no gene match: 8. The chain's CDR3 is CASSLRGGAGSEQFF. The DNA of the CDR3 is TGTGCCAGCAGTTTACGCGGGGGGGCGGGGAGTGAGCAGTTCTTC.

This clonotype was detected many times. The V call is TRBV5-4, the J call TRBJ2-3, with TRBD2 matching 7 bases. Trimming at V came to 4 bases and at J to 2 bases, leaving 4 bases not matched to a gene. This CDR3 contains 14 residues. Germline CDR1 reads SGHNT; CDR2 reads YYREEE (reference sequence). The chain's CDR3 is CASSQAGLTDTQYF. The CDR3 coding sequence is TGTGCCAGCAGCCAAGCGGGGCTCACAGATACGCAGTATTTT.

This clonotype was detected a few times. V and J are TRBV4-1 and TRBJ2-5; no clear D. V lost 1 base and J 2 bases, leaving 8 bases between the germline ends. Germline values: CDR1 MGHRA, CDR2 YSYEKL. The CDR3 runs 14 residues. The CDR3 region has the DNA TGCGCCAGCAGCCAAGTAACTCAACAAGAGACCCAGTACTTC. The encoded protein is CASSQVTQQETQYF.

This clonotype occurred a few times. The chain is built from TRBV29-1 and TRBJ2-2; D is perhaps TRBD1 or TRBD2 (5 bases each). Trimming took off 4 bases at V and 4 bases at J, with 10 bases between the two ends. The CDR3 sequence is 13 residues long. Looked up from germline, CDR1 is SQVTM and CDR2 is ANQGSEA. The CDR3 nucleotides are TGCAGCGTTGTTCGGGACCCCACCGGGGAGCTGTTTTTT. Its protein product is CSVVRDPTGELFF.

The gene calls are TRBV11-1 and TRBJ2-3; no reliable D call. The germline CDR1 and CDR2 sequences are SGHAT and FQDESV (reference sequence). With 0 bases removed from V and 2 bases from J, the gap between germline ends came to 9 bases. This CDR3 is built from 15 residues. The CDR3 sequence: CASSLAASHTDTQYF. CDR3 coding DNA: TGTGCCAGCAGCTTAGCGGCTTCCCACACAGATACGCAGTATTTT. The whole variable domain, filled in from reference TRBV11-1 and TRBJ2-3, reads EAEVAQSPRYKITEKSQAVAFWCDPISGHATLYWYRQILGQGPELLVQFQDESVVDDSQLPKDRFSAERLKGVDSTLKIQPAELGDSAMYLCASSLAASHTDTQYFGPGTRLTVL.

A word on this clonotype: Compared with germline, one end of the junction differs, possibly owing to a read error. CDR3 sequence (DNA): TGTGCCAGCAGTCACTCAGTGACTAGCGGGGATACGCAGTATTTT. Translated, it gives CASSHSVTSGDTQYF. V gene TRBV6-5 combines with J gene TRBJ2-3; 10 bases align to TRBD2. Germline V lookup: CDR1 MNHEY, CDR2 SVGAGI. The CDR3 sequence is 15 residues long.

The chain carries TRBV7-2 and TRBJ2-7; 8 nucleotides line up with TRBD2. The CDR3 extends over 16 amino acids. CDR1 is SGHTA and CDR2 is FQGNSA in the germline V gene. The V and J ends lost 5 bases and 1 base, in that order; junction bases with no gene match: 10. The CDR3 loop is CASSPGGGLLSYEQYF. The CDR3 region has the DNA TGTGCCAGCAGCCCGGGGGGGGGCCTACTGTCCTACGAGCAGTACTTC.

This clonotype has just a few counts. V usage is TRBV20-1 and J usage is TRBJ2-1, with 14 bases matching TRBD2. The junction had 6 bases not matched to a gene; V was cut back by 6 bases and J by 5 bases. Germline values: CDR1 DFQATT, CDR2 SNEGSKA (reference sequence). This CDR3 has 15 amino acids. CDR3 region: CSAVTSGRVHNEQFF. For the CDR3, the DNA is TGCAGTGCAGTGACTAGCGGGAGGGTCCACAATGAGCAGTTCTTC.

This sequence joins TRBV6-1 and TRBJ1-1, with D possibly being TRBD1 (6 bases). The germline V gene encodes CDR1 MNHNS and CDR2 SASEGT. The CDR3 extends over 13 amino acids. V was shortened by 4 bases and J by 0 bases, with 6 bases between the two germline ends. The CDR3 spells CASSGTVNTEAFF. The CDR3 DNA reads TGTGCCAGCAGTGGGACAGTGAACACTGAAGCTTTCTTT.

The chain joins TRBV28 to TRBJ2-1; D gene ambiguous. Trimming cost V 6 bases and J 8 bases, with 11 bases left between them. The CDR3 is 12 amino acids. Germline lookup yields CDR1 MDHEN and CDR2 SYDVKM. The CDR3 here is CASSLDLHEQFF. The CDR3 nucleotides read TGTGCCAGCAGCCTGGACCTTCATGAGCAGTTCTTC. Full variable domain (remainder filled in from reference TRBV28 and TRBJ2-1): DVKVTQSSRYLVKRTGEKVFLECVQDMDHENMFWYRQDPGLGLRLIYFSYDVKMKEKGDIPEGYSVSREKKERFSLILESASTNQTSMYLCASSLDLHEQFFGPGTRLTVL.

This clonotype was recorded a few times. The chain uses TRBV10-3 and TRBJ2-5, with 7 bases matching TRBD1. V shed 10 bases and J 5 bases; nucleotides not matched to a gene: 16. The CDR3 sequence is 15 residues long. Germline loops: CDR1 ENHRY, CDR2 SYGVKD. DNA of the CDR3: TGTGCCACCCAAGACAGGGAATTTACAGGGGAGACCCAGTACTTC. Its translation: CATQDREFTGETQYF.

This clonotype was recorded at least ten times. The rearrangement joins TRBV11-3 to TRBJ2-1; 15 nucleotides agree with TRBD2. The CDR3 has 17 amino acids. Germline CDR1 SGHNT, CDR2 YENEEA. Trimming at V came to 2 bases and at J to 8 bases, leaving 7 bases not matched to a gene. CDR3 region: CASSLIGTSGRSDEQFF. DNA of the CDR3: TGTGCCAGCAGCTTAATAGGGACTAGCGGGAGGAGCGATGAGCAGTTCTTC.

The chain employs TRBV6-2 or TRBV6-3 and TRBJ2-4, with 7 bases aligning to TRBD2. Germline values: CDR1 MNHEY, CDR2 SVGEGT. After removal of 5 bases from V and 0 bases from J, the junction contained 4 bases not matched to a gene. The CDR3 covers 15 residues. The CDR3: CASSTGGKAKNIQYF. The CDR3 DNA sequence: TGTGCCAGCAGTACCGGGGGGAAAGCCAAAAACATTCAGTACTTC.

This clonotype was counted a few times. This chain uses TRBV11-2 with TRBJ2-4, with D unresolved. Germline values: CDR1 SGHAT, CDR2 FQNNGV. CDR3 length: 12 residues. With 1 base removed from V and 5 bases from J, the gap between germline ends came to 3 bases. CDR3 sequence reads: CASSLGQNIQYF. In nucleotides, the CDR3 is TGTGCCAGCAGCTTAGGGCAAAACATTCAGTACTTC. The variable domain in full, with the rest retrieved from reference TRBV11-2 and TRBJ2-4, is EAGVAQSPRYKIIEKRQSVAFWCNPISGHATLYWYQQILGQGPKLLIQFQNNGVVDDSQLPKDRFSAERLKGVDSTLKIQPAKLEDSAVYLCASSLGQNIQYFGAGTRLSVL.

V gene TRBV5-6 combines with J gene TRBJ2-1, with TRBD1 as a possible D gene (7 bases). The V and J ends lost 4 bases and 5 bases respectively, with 16 bases between them. Germline loops: CDR1 SGHDT, CDR2 YYEEEE. The CDR3 is 15 amino acids. Written as DNA, the CDR3 is TGTGCCAGCAGCCAAAGACAGGGCGGGAACAATGAGCAGTTCTTC. Encoded protein: CASSQRQGGNNEQFF. Full variable domain (outside the CDR3, taken from reference TRBV5-6 and TRBJ2-1): DAGVTQSPTHLIKTRGQQVTLRCSPKSGHDTVSWYQQALGQGPQFIFQYYEEEERQRGNFPDRFSGHQFPNYSSELNVNALLLGDSALYLCASSQRQGGNNEQFFGPGTRLTVL.